A single sample gave rise to the 16 T cell receptor beta chains below, sequenced in a study of shared clonotypes between healthy human individuals. The data were produced by immunoSEQ multiplex PCR, yet TCRdb's version contains in-frame clones alone and is incomplete. The sample has 470,000 or so clones; approximately 78% are singletons. The sequenced material came from PBMCs. These receptors were collected from a woman aged 40 to 50 in good health. Some clones in this sample may be carry-over from other donors' samples.

V is TRBV7-9 and J is TRBJ2-7; D unresolved. Trimming cost V 1 base and J 6 bases, with 7 bases left between them. CDR1 and CDR2 (germline): SEHNR, FQNEAQ (reference sequence). This CDR3 is built from 12 residues. CDR3 nucleotides: TGTGCCAGCAGCTTAGACGGAGTCGAGCAGTACTTC. Translating gives CASSLDGVEQYF.

V is TRBV9 and J is TRBJ2-1; no definite D call. Germline CDR1 SGDLS, CDR2 YYNGEE. CDR3 length: 17 amino acids. V gave up 0 bases and J gave up 0 bases, with 13 bases separating them. The CDR3 coding sequence is TGTGCCAGCAGCGTAGGTGGTAGCTGGGGCTCCTACAATGAGCAGTTCTTC. Amino acid sequence: CASSVGGSWGSYNEQFF.

This chain links TRBV27 with TRBJ2-7, with 9 bases lining up with TRBD2. Germline-derived CDR1 and CDR2 are MNHEY and SMNVEV (reference sequence). The CDR3 covers 18 residues. V dropped 4 bases and J dropped 4; count of bases not matched to a gene: 17. CDR3 loop: CASSSGLAQAPLLYEQYF. The CDR3 nucleotides read TGTGCCAGCAGTTCAGGACTAGCGCAAGCCCCCTTACTATACGAGCAGTACTTC.

The CDR3 here is CASSLVRVPEKLFF. The DNA for the CDR3 is TGTGCCAGCAGCTTAGTACGGGTTCCCGAAAAACTGTTTTTT. This chain joins TRBV7-8 and TRBJ1-4, with no clear D. From germline, CDR1 is SGHVS and CDR2 FQNEAQ. V was cut by 1 base and J by 8 bases, with 11 bases left in between. CDR3 length: 14 residues. The entire variable domain, with the rest obtained from reference TRBV7-8 and TRBJ1-4, is as follows: GAGVSQSPRYKVAKRGQDVALRCDPISGHVSLFWYQQALGQGPEFLTYFQNEAQLDKSGLPSDRFFAERPEGSVSTLKIQRTQQEDSAVYLCASSLVRVPEKLFFGSGTQLSVL.

This chain uses TRBV30 with TRBJ1-5; 7 bases are shared with TRBD1. From germline, CDR1 is GTSNPN and CDR2 SVGIG (reference sequence). The CDR3 is 13 amino acids. J lost 6 bases, V lost 5 bases, and 7 bases had no gene match. CDR3 amino acids: CAWDREEGQPQHF. DNA for the CDR3: TGTGCCTGGGACAGGGAGGAAGGTCAGCCCCAGCATTTT.

The chain joins TRBV28 to TRBJ2-5, with 7 bases matching TRBD2. Germline V gives CDR1 MDHEN, CDR2 SYDVKM. The V segment lost 2 bases and the J segment 1 base; nucleotides outside the gene matches: 4. The CDR3 contains 15 residues. The CDR3 DNA is TGTGCCAGCAGTTTAGCGGGAGTGGGCCAAGAGACCCAGTACTTC. It yields the protein CASSLAGVGQETQYF.

This sequence joins TRBV19 and TRBJ1-1; D is undetermined. Looked up from germline, CDR1 is LNHDA and CDR2 is SQIVND (reference sequence). V was clipped by 1 base and J by 6 bases, with 12 bases between them. The CDR3 consists of 14 residues. CDR3 in amino acids: CASSIVYRGPEAFF. As DNA, the CDR3 is TGTGCCAGTAGTATAGTCTACCGAGGCCCTGAAGCTTTCTTT.

For this clone: Distinct nucleotide sequences in the sample also encode this CDR3. CDR3 region: CASRGRGTGELFF. For the CDR3, the DNA is TGTGCCAGTCGGGGCAGGGGAACCGGGGAGCTGTTTTTT. The chain employs TRBV19 and TRBJ2-2; tentative D call: TRBD1 (6 bases). V lost 8 bases and J 5 bases, leaving 12 bases between the germline ends. Germline assignment: CDR1 LNHDA and CDR2 SQIVND (reference sequence). The CDR3 covers 13 residues.

The V call is TRBV6-1, the J call TRBJ1-5; D might be TRBD1 (5 bases). CDR3 length: 13 amino acids. CDR1 is MNHNS and CDR2 is SASEGT in the germline V gene. V lost 5 bases to trimming and J lost 5 bases, with 10 bases between them. The CDR3 is CASSSRGDQPQHF. The CDR3 region has the DNA TGTGCCAGCAGTTCTAGGGGTGATCAGCCCCAGCATTTT.

This rearrangement joins TRBV11-1 to TRBJ2-7, with 15 bases fitting TRBD2. The CDR3 contains 15 residues. Germline assignment: CDR1 SGHAT and CDR2 FQDESV (reference sequence). The V and J ends lost 5 bases and 6 bases, in that order; junction bases with no gene match: 5. The CDR3 DNA sequence: TGTGCCAGCAGCAATCCGGGACTAGCGGGAGGCGAGCAGTACTTC. The encoded protein is CASSNPGLAGGEQYF.

J is TRBJ2-1 and V is TRBV5-1; the match to TRBD1 covers 11 bases. The CDR3 consists of 14 residues. V gave up 2 bases and J gave up 8 bases; unmatched junction bases: 3. CDR1 SGHRS and CDR2 YFSETQ come from the germline V gene. CDR3 sequence (DNA): TGCGCCAGCAGCTTCCGGGACAGGGGGTATGAGCAGTTCTTC. Protein sequence: CASSFRDRGYEQFF.

J is TRBJ2-7 and V is TRBV4-2; 15 bases agree with TRBD2. The CDR3 totals 18 residues. Germline V gene data show CDR1 as LGHNA and CDR2 as YNFKEQ. V was clipped by 4 bases and J by 0 bases; unmatched bases: 7. CDR3 sequence reads: CASSLNGLAGGVSYEQYF. The CDR3 region has the DNA TGTGCCAGCAGCCTCAATGGACTAGCGGGAGGGGTCTCCTACGAGCAGTACTTC.

About this clone itself: Other DNA sequences of this sample code for an identical CDR3. The rearrangement links TRBV27 to TRBJ2-3, with unresolved D. V lost 2 bases to trimming and J lost 1 base, with 4 bases between them. CDR1 MNHEY and CDR2 SMNVEV come from the germline V gene (reference sequence). This CDR3 is 13 amino acids long. CDR3 region: CASSLGGTDTQYF. The CDR3 DNA follows: TGTGCCAGCAGTTTAGGGGGCACAGATACGCAGTATTTT.

The J gene is TRBJ2-5, the V gene TRBV9, with 9 nucleotides matching TRBD1. The J call may be faulty, since TRBJ2-7 better matches the DNA end. Germline V CDR1 and CDR2: SGDLS, YYNGEE. This CDR3 is 15 amino acids long. The CDR3 spells CASSVSDRGFYEQYF. CDR3 coding DNA: TGTGCCAGCAGCGTATCGGACAGGGGTTTTTACGAGCAGTACTTC.

This chain uses TRBV5-1 with TRBJ2-2; 9 nucleotides align to TRBD1. The CDR3 has 15 amino acids. V was pared by 0 bases and J by 5 bases, with 2 bases of the junction left unmatched. In germline, CDR1 is SGHRS, CDR2 YFSETQ. CDR3 nucleotides: TGCGCCAGCAGCTTGGACAGGGGGCTTACCGGGGAGCTGTTTTTT. Translating gives CASSLDRGLTGELFF.

The genes are TRBV9 and TRBJ1-2; TRBD1 aligns across 7 bases. Germline CDR1 and CDR2: SGDLS and YYNGEE. V was clipped by 0 bases and J by 6 bases; unmatched bases: 14. The CDR3 contains 17 residues. The CDR3 DNA is TGTGCCAGCAGCGTAGTCCCGACTTTAAGACAGGGCGATGGCTACACCTTC. It is translated as CASSVVPTLRQGDGYTF.